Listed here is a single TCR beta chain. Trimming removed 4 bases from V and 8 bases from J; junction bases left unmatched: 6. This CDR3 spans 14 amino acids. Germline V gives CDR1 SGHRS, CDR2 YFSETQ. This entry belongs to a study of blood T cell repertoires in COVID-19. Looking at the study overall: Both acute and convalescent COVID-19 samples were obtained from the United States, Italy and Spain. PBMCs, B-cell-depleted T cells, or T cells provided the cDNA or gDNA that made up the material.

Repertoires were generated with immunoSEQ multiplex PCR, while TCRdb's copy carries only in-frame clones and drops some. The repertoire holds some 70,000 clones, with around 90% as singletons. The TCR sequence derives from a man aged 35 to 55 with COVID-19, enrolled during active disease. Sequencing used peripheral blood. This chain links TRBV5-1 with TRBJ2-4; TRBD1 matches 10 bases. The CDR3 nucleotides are TGCGCCAGCAGCGCCGGGACAGGGGAATACATTCAGTACTTC. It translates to CASSAGTGEYIQYF.